These T cell receptor beta chains were read from a single sample in a study of blood T cells in healthy people across ages. TCRdb reprocessed the 5' RACE reads with MiXCR, giving one entry per CDR3 protein. Among over 1,500,000 distinct CDR3 sequences listed, roughly 52% were seen once. Source material: blood. These receptors were taken from a woman in her forties in good health. CDR3s include the opening cysteine and the closing phenylalanine or tryptophan. The order of the fields is D gene, clone size, V gene, J gene, CDR3 DNA, CDR3 protein. The D gene is left open where the match is weak. Not all rows give a size; the values are once, few, many and, for expanded clones, a class.

D gene: TRBD1
clone size: NA
V gene: TRBV20-1
J gene: TRBJ2-7
CDR3 DNA: TGCAGTGCTAGACGACCGGGACAGGGTAATAACGAGCAGTACTTC
CDR3 protein: CSARRPGQGNNEQYF

D gene: TRBD2
clone size: few
V gene: TRBV10-3
J gene: TRBJ2-3
CDR3 DNA: TGTGCCATCAGGAGCGGGGGGCCCTTCACAGATACGCAGTATTTT
CDR3 protein: CAIRSGGPFTDTQYF

D gene: NA
clone size: NA
V gene: TRBV7-2
J gene: TRBJ2-1
CDR3 DNA: TGTGCCAGCAGCTTAAACCGATTATCGAAGGACAATGAGCAGTTCTTC
CDR3 protein: CASSLNRLSKDNEQFF

D gene: NA
clone size: NA
V gene: TRBV28
J gene: TRBJ1-2
CDR3 DNA: TGTGCCAGCAGTTTATTCCCCGACAGAGGCCTAATCGGGGTTTATGGCTACACCTTC
CDR3 protein: CASSLFPDRGLIGVYGYTF

D gene: NA
clone size: few
V gene: TRBV25-1
J gene: TRBJ2-7
CDR3 DNA: TGTGCCAGCAGTTCGCTCGGTGCCGGATACGAGCAGTACTTC
CDR3 protein: CASSSLGAGYEQYF

D gene: NA
clone size: NA
V gene: TRBV10-3
J gene: TRBJ2-7
CDR3 DNA: TGTGCCACAGGGGCACAGGGAGACGAGCAGTACTTC
CDR3 protein: CATGAQGDEQYF

D gene: TRBD2
clone size: NA
V gene: TRBV3-1
J gene: TRBJ2-3
CDR3 DNA: TGTGCCAGCAGGACAGGCGCGAGGAGCGGGGGGCCTTACACAGATACGCAGTATTTT
CDR3 protein: CASRTGARSGGPYTDTQYF

D gene: TRBD1
clone size: few
V gene: TRBV5-8
J gene: TRBJ2-1
CDR3 DNA: TGTGCCAGCAGCTTGGCCTTGCTGAGGGACAGGGGTAATGAGCAGTTCTTC
CDR3 protein: CASSLALLRDRGNEQFF

D gene: TRBD2
clone size: few
V gene: TRBV7-9
J gene: TRBJ2-3
CDR3 DNA: TGTGCCAGCAGCTTAGAGCCGTCTAGCGGGGCTAGCACAGATACGCAGTATTTT
CDR3 protein: CASSLEPSSGASTDTQYF

D gene: NA
clone size: NA
V gene: TRBV24-1
J gene: TRBJ2-3
CDR3 DNA: TGTGCCACCAGTGATTTTAGATTAGCAGACACAGATACGCAGTATTTT
CDR3 protein: CATSDFRLADTDTQYF

D gene: TRBD1
clone size: NA
V gene: TRBV11-2
J gene: TRBJ1-2
CDR3 DNA: TGTGCCAGCAGCTTAGATCAAGGGGGCGCAGCCTATGGCTACACCTTC
CDR3 protein: CASSLDQGGAAYGYTF

D gene: NA
clone size: few
V gene: TRBV5-1
J gene: TRBJ1-2
CDR3 DNA: TGCGCCAGCAGCTTGGGACCGCTAAACTATGGCTACACCTTC
CDR3 protein: CASSLGPLNYGYTF

D gene: NA
clone size: few
V gene: TRBV7-6
J gene: TRBJ1-5
CDR3 DNA: TGTGCCAGCAGCGAGGGGACCACTTCCTTCGATCAGCCCCAGCATTTT
CDR3 protein: CASSEGTTSFDQPQHF

D gene: NA
clone size: NA
V gene: TRBV20-1
J gene: TRBJ2-7
CDR3 DNA: TGCAGTGCTAGAGCCCAGATACATAGCTCCTACGAGCAGTACTTC
CDR3 protein: CSARAQIHSSYEQYF

D gene: TRBD2
clone size: few
V gene: TRBV5-1
J gene: TRBJ2-3
CDR3 DNA: TGCGCCAGCAGCTCCAGTCGGCTAGCGGGGGGGCCGGCTAGCACAGATACGCAGTATTTT
CDR3 protein: CASSSSRLAGGPASTDTQYF

D gene: NA
clone size: NA
V gene: TRBV29-1
J gene: TRBJ1-2
CDR3 DNA: TGCAGCGTTGACGGCAGTAACTATGGCTACACCTTC
CDR3 protein: CSVDGSNYGYTF

D gene: NA
clone size: NA
V gene: TRBV12-3/TRBV12-4
J gene: TRBJ2-3
CDR3 DNA: TGTGCCAGCAGCCGGGCGGACAGCCTCACAGATACGCAGTATTTT
CDR3 protein: CASSRADSLTDTQYF

D gene: NA
clone size: NA
V gene: TRBV13
J gene: TRBJ2-1
CDR3 DNA: TGTGCCAGCTCCTCGGCAGGACCTTACAATGAGCAGTTCTTC
CDR3 protein: CASSSAGPYNEQFF

D gene: NA
clone size: NA
V gene: TRBV7-9
J gene: TRBJ2-3
CDR3 DNA: TGTGCCAGCAGCCAAAACTGGGATACGCAGTATTTT
CDR3 protein: CASSQNWDTQYF

D gene: TRBD2
clone size: NA
V gene: TRBV27
J gene: TRBJ2-7
CDR3 DNA: TGTGCCAGCAGTCGTAGCGGGGGGACTTTCGAGCAGTACTTC
CDR3 protein: CASSRSGGTFEQYF

D gene: TRBD1
clone size: NA
V gene: TRBV4-1
J gene: TRBJ2-1
CDR3 DNA: TGCGCCAGCGGTCCCAGGGGGTCCTACAATGAGCAGTTCTTC
CDR3 protein: CASGPRGSYNEQFF

D gene: NA
clone size: NA
V gene: TRBV2
J gene: TRBJ2-7
CDR3 DNA: TGTGCCAGCAGTGAAGCTCCAGCCCAGTACTTC
CDR3 protein: CASSEAPAQYF

D gene: NA
clone size: many
V gene: TRBV2
J gene: TRBJ2-7
CDR3 DNA: TGTGCCAGCAGTGAAATCTACGAGCAGTACTTC
CDR3 protein: CASSEIYEQYF